The source of this TCR delta chain is a study of gamma-delta T cells after stem cell transplantation. TCRdb reapplied CATT to the RT-PCR reads. Among 1,500 to 2,000 delta-chain clones listed, around 3.9% were seen once. Trimming removed 0 bases from V and 2 bases from J; junction bases left unmatched: 9. Germline V CDR1 and CDR2: GEAIGNYY, EKD. The CDR3 sequence is 18 residues long. This clone was counted between two and nine times. A much bigger clone sits one base away, suggesting this may be a read error. The sample holds other DNA sequences that translate to the same CDR3. This TCR was recovered from a human donor. It is not recorded whose cells these are; they may come from a transplant donor. V and J are TRDV2 and TRDJ1, with 12 bases identical to TRDD3. Sequenced sample: gamma-delta T cells. CDR3 residues: CACDTVKYWGIQTDKLIF. DNA of the CDR3: TGTGCCTGTGACACCGTCAAGTACTGGGGGATACAGACCGATAAACTCATCTTT.